This T cell receptor beta chain comes out of a study of blood T cells in healthy people across ages. A second 7 to 11 cycle PCR used barcoded and J-beta primers. TCRdb itself ran the 5' RACE reads through MiXCR, one entry per CDR3 protein. The table has about 1.5 million distinct CDR3 sequences, approximately 42% seen once; the top ten hold about 3.8%. The V gene end was trimmed by 4 bases and the J gene end by 13 bases; junction bases not matched to a gene: 25. The CDR3 consists of 18 residues. Germline CDR1 is MDHEN and CDR2 is SYDVKM. Sequenced: blood. This sequence originates from a woman aged 18-30 years in good health. This chain joins TRBV28 and TRBJ2-4; 7 bases match TRBD2. The CDR3 DNA is TGTGCCAGCAGTTCCCAAGCCTTACTAGCGACTTCCCGAGGGGAGCAGTACTTC. The encoded protein is CASSSQALLATSRGEQYF. The full variable domain, completed using reference TRBV28 and TRBJ2-4, is DVKVTQSSRYLVKRTGEKVFLECVQDMDHENMFWYRQDPGLGLRLIYFSYDVKMKEKGDIPEGYSVSREKKERFSLILESASTNQTSMYLCASSSQALLATSRGEQYFGAGTRLSVL.